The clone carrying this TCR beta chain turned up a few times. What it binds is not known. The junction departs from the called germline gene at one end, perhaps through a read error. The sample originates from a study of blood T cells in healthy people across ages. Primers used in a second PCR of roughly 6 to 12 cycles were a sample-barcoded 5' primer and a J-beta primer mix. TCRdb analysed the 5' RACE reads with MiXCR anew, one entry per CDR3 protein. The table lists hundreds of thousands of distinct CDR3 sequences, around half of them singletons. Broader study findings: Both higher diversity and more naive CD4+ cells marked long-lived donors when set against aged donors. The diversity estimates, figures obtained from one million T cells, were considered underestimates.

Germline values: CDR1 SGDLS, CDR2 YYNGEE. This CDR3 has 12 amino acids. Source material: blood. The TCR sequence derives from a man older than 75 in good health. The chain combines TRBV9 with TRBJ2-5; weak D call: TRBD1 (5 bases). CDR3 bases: TGTGCCAGCAGTTCAGGGTTGGATGAGCAGTATTTC. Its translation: CASSSGLDEQYF.